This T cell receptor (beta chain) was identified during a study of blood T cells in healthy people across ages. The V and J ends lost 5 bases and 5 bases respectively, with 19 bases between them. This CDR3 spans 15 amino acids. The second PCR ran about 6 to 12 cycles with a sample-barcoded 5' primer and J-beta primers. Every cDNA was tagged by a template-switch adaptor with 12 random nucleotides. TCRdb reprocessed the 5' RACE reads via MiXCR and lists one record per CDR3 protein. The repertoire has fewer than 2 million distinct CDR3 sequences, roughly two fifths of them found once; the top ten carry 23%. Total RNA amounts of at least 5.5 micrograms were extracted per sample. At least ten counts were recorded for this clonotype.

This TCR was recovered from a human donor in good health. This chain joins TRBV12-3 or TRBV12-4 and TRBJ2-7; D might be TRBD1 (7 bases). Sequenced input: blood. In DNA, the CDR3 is TGTGCCAGCAGTACAAGTGGAGGGGGCATCAACGAGCAGTACTTC. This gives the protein CASSTSGGGINEQYF.